The clone carrying this T cell receptor beta chain came up many times. Antigen specificity is unknown. Each CDR3 protein is one row after TCRdb ran MiXCR on the RT-PCR reads. The sample has around 580,000 distinct CDR3 sequences, roughly 10% seen once. This entry is derived from a study of response to subunit inactivated influenza vaccine. The study, taken as a whole, reports: Each seasonal flu vaccination may recruit only limited new T cells, authors suggested.

The CDR3 spans 15 residues. V trimming: 4 bases; J trimming: 5 bases; junction bases outside the gene matches: 7. CDR1 is SGHDT and CDR2 is YYEEEE in the germline V gene. The clonotype originates from a man between 50 and 59 years old who received an inactivated influenza vaccine. Here the sequenced sample was PBMCs from blood, taken on the day of vaccination. The chain uses TRBV5-6 and TRBJ2-1; 9 nucleotides align to TRBD1. In nucleotides, the CDR3 is TGTGCCAGCAGCCCATTGGACAGGGGAAACAATGAGCAGTTCTTC. The encoded protein is CASSPLDRGNNEQFF.